One and the same sample provided the 7 T cell receptor beta chains below, sequenced in a study of T-cell memory formation after mild COVID-19. Each CDR3 protein gets one entry after TCRdb re-called the 5' RACE reads with MiXCR. The table records hundreds of thousands of distinct CDR3 sequences, approximately 19% of them present only once. Sequenced input: PBMCs or a T cell subset sorted from them (not recorded which). Every receptor here comes from a young man who had mild COVID-19 (a few samples of this study predate the infection). Cell type and time point are not known.

The rearrangement joins TRBV7-9 to TRBJ2-3; D is possibly TRBD1 (5 bases). This CDR3 is 14 amino acids long. V was shortened by 5 bases and J by 2 bases, with 11 bases between the two germline ends. The germline V gene has CDR1 SEHNR and CDR2 FQNEAQ (reference sequence). The CDR3 DNA is TGTGCCAGCAGCCCCAGCAGGGTCACAGATACGCAGTATTTT. Protein product: CASSPSRVTDTQYF.

This clonotype was recorded only once. This rearrangement joins TRBV20-1 to TRBJ1-2; perhaps TRBD1 as D (5 bases). V was cut by 6 bases and J by 8 bases, with 19 bases left in between. The V gene's germline CDR1 is DFQATT and CDR2 SNEGSKA (reference sequence). The CDR3 covers 13 residues. CDR3 nucleotides: TGCAGTGCCCAAACCCGCGACAGCTTGGGCTACACCTTC. Amino acid sequence: CSAQTRDSLGYTF.

In its sample, this clonotype was seen a few times. V is TRBV2 and J is TRBJ2-5; D is uncertain. The CDR3 is made up of 12 amino acids. V was shortened by 6 bases and J by 6 bases, with 11 bases between the two germline ends. Germline-derived CDR1 and CDR2 are SNHLY and FYNNEI. The CDR3 nucleotides read TGTGCCAGCAGGGTGGTTGGAAAGACCCAGTACTTC. It codes for CASRVVGKTQYF.

The chain uses TRBV2 and TRBJ1-2, with a weak D call TRBD1 (6 bases). The CDR3 runs 15 residues. Germline V gene lookup returns CDR1 SNHLY and CDR2 FYNNEI. Trimming stripped 6 bases from V and 0 bases from J, with 14 bases between. CDR3 sequence reads: CASSLDRQPNYGYTF. Written as DNA, the CDR3 is TGTGCCAGCAGCCTCGACAGGCAGCCTAACTATGGCTACACCTTC.

The chain is built from TRBV12-3 or TRBV12-4 and TRBJ1-1; possible D gene TRBD1, 5 bases. V lost 10 bases and J 5 bases, leaving 14 bases between the germline ends. This CDR3 region has 12 residues. CDR3: CATSGGFTEAFF. The CDR3 region has the DNA TGTGCCACCTCGGGGGGGTTTACTGAAGCTTTCTTT.

This chain links TRBV4-1 with TRBJ1-5; D perhaps matches TRBD1 (6 bases). In germline, CDR1 is MGHRA, CDR2 YSYEKL. Trimming left V 0 bases short and J 6 bases short, with 12 bases between. The CDR3 covers 15 residues. As DNA, the CDR3 is TGCGCCAGCAGCCAAGACCAGGGGCCTGGTCAGCCCCAGCATTTT. Its protein is CASSQDQGPGQPQHF.

The V gene is TRBV12-3 or TRBV12-4, the J gene TRBJ2-7, with 11 positions matching TRBD1. The CDR3 has 14 amino acids. V lost 6 bases and J lost 6; bases outside the gene matches: 7. As DNA, the CDR3 is TGTGCCAGCAGGACGGGACAGGGGGGGTTCGAGCAGTACTTC. Translated, it gives CASRTGQGGFEQYF.